This T cell receptor (beta chain) was captured by sequencing in a study of shared clonotypes between healthy human individuals. In the authors' methods: For the immunoSEQ data, sequences were junction-only without quality scores, so filtering differed. Sequencing was performed with immunoSEQ multiplex PCR; in TCRdb, only in-frame clones are kept and a portion is missing. From that table come the V and J calls and clone size; the DNA was used to work out D and trimming. The sample holds hundreds of thousands of clones, roughly 96% seen once. The CDR3 runs 15 residues. CDR1 is MGHRA, CDR2 YSYEKL, per germline. Positively selected for CCR7, the CD45RO-negative cells used as naive CD8 cells excluded terminally differentiated effector memory CD45RA+ cells. Healthy and HIV-negative, the adult donors had no recent acute infections or vaccinations. All participating donors were Caucasian adults from Nashville, Tennessee.

The TCR sequence derives from a woman aged 25 to 39 in good health. Sequenced material: naive CD8+ T cells sorted from blood. The chain has TRBV4-1 and TRBJ2-5, with 10 bases identical to TRBD2. Gene TRBJ2-7 matches the end of the DNA better, so the J call may be wrong. CDR3 loop: CASSHGTSVAYEQYF. As DNA, the CDR3 is TGCGCCAGCAGCCACGGGACTAGCGTAGCCTACGAGCAGTACTTC.